The source of this T cell receptor beta chain is a study of blood T cell repertoires in COVID-19. In the source study's methods: Nucleated cell number was recorded as an estimate derived from reference gene primer amplification. The repertoire was sequenced with immunoSEQ multiplex PCR; TCRdb's copy has only in-frame clones and lacks some. The V and J calls and clone size are taken from that table; D and trimming were inferred from the DNA. The data hold roughly 200,000 clones, with 86% observed a single time. Input material: PBMCs or T cells enriched from blood (not recorded which). The clonotype originates from a man aged 40-50 years with acute COVID-19.

CDR3 sequence: CAIRRQGGTEAFF. The CDR3 DNA reads as TGTGCCATCAGAAGACAGGGCGGCACTGAAGCTTTCTTT. The rearrangement joins TRBV10-3 to TRBJ1-1; TRBD1 matches 7 bases. This CDR3 has 13 residues. The trim removed 6 bases at V and 4 bases at J, leaving 5 bases unmatched. CDR1 ENHRY and CDR2 SYGVKD come from the germline V gene.